The 21 T cell receptor beta chains below all came from one sample that was sequenced in a study of T cells in Graves' hyperthyroidism and ophthalmopathy. TCR beta CDR3 regions were amplified from RNA. HTBI primers were used for first-round RT-PCR of the TCR CDR3. A single record per CDR3 protein comes from TCRdb applying MiXCR to the multiplex PCR reads. The sample carries 650,000 to 750,000 distinct CDR3 sequences, approximately 15% recorded once. Sequencing was performed on blood. These receptors all stem from a woman between 18 and 29 years old with Graves' hyperthyroidism.

This clonotype has a count of ten or more. The rearrangement links TRBV28 to TRBJ1-5; possible D gene TRBD1, 6 bases. CDR1 is MDHEN, CDR2 SYDVKM, per germline. The ends were cut back, 6 bases at V and 2 bases at J, with 20 bases in the middle. The length of the CDR3 is 17 residues. DNA for the CDR3: TGTGCCAGCAGCCCACTCACAGGGCCGGCAGGCAATCAGCCCCAGCATTTT. It yields the protein CASSPLTGPAGNQPQHF.

There are many counts of this clonotype. The J gene is TRBJ1-1, the V gene TRBV30; tentative D call: TRBD1 (6 bases). V lost 4 bases to trimming and J lost 1 base, with 10 bases between them. Germline CDR1 reads GTSNPN; CDR2 reads SVGIG (reference sequence). The CDR3 has 13 residues. The CDR3 nucleotides are TGTGCCTGGAAAACAGGGCCGAACACTGAAGCTTTCTTT. It codes for CAWKTGPNTEAFF.

This clonotype was found a few times. The chain carries TRBV20-1 and TRBJ1-1, with D possibly being TRBD1 (6 bases). Germline V gene data show CDR1 as DFQATT and CDR2 as SNEGSKA (reference sequence). V shed 0 bases and J shed 5 bases, with 10 bases lying between them. This CDR3 comprises 13 residues. Here the CDR3 DNA reads TGCAGTGCTAGAGATCTGAGGGGGACTGAAGCTTTCTTT. Its protein product is CSARDLRGTEAFF.

A word on this clonotype: A much larger clone lies a single base off, so this may be a read error. The chain links TRBV20-1 to TRBJ2-7; possible D gene TRBD1, 5 bases. The J call is doubtful: the DNA matches TRBJ2-1 better. CDR3 length: 15 residues. The germline gives CDR1 DFQATT, CDR2 SNEGSKA (reference sequence). The CDR3 loop reads CSAISRQRLNYEQFF. DNA of the CDR3: TGCAGTGCTATATCCCGACAGCGACTGAACTACGAGCAGTTCTTC.

Many counts were recorded for this clonotype. The chain carries TRBV2 and TRBJ1-1; no reliable D call. The CDR3 totals 15 residues. The germline V gene has CDR1 SNHLY and CDR2 FYNNEI. The germline V and J ends were trimmed by 5 bases and 1 base, with 14 bases remaining between them. CDR3 nucleotides: TGTGCCAGCAGTCCCAACGACCTCGGGAACACTGAAGCTTTCTTT. This gives the protein CASSPNDLGNTEAFF.

The chain is built from TRBV28 and TRBJ2-4, with 9 nucleotides matching TRBD1. From germline, CDR1 is MDHEN and CDR2 SYDVKM. V was clipped by 4 bases and J by 5 bases; unmatched bases: 12. This CDR3 is 17 amino acids long. The CDR3 loop reads CASSSRGTGSIQNIQYF. DNA of the CDR3: TGTGCCAGCAGTTCCCGGGGGACAGGGTCTATTCAAAACATTCAGTACTTC.

This clonotype showed up many times. V gene TRBV5-1 combines with J gene TRBJ1-1; D remains unclear. Germline V gives CDR1 SGHRS, CDR2 YFSETQ. This CDR3 spans 16 amino acids. V was clipped by 0 bases and J by 4 bases, with 16 bases between them. The CDR3 reads CASSLVSGFRLTEAFF. As DNA, the CDR3 is TGCGCCAGCAGCTTGGTCTCGGGGTTCCGTCTCACTGAAGCTTTCTTT. The entire variable domain, with the rest obtained from reference TRBV5-1 and TRBJ1-1, is as follows: KAGVTQTPRYLIKTRGQQVTLSCSPISGHRSVSWYQQTPGQGLQFLFEYFSETQRNKGNFPGRFSGRQFSNSRSEMNVSTLELGDSALYLCASSLVSGFRLTEAFFGQGTRLTVV.

This chain links TRBV2 with TRBJ1-1; perhaps TRBD1 as D (6 bases). CDR1 is SNHLY, CDR2 FYNNEI, per germline. The CDR3 length is 13 residues. Trimming removed 7 bases at V and 1 base at J, with 10 bases between. The CDR3 DNA reads TGTGCCAGCACCGGACAGTGGAACACTGAAGCTTTCTTT. Its translation is CASTGQWNTEAFF.

This clonotype turned up a few times. V gene TRBV10-3 combines with J gene TRBJ2-5; 8 bases line up with TRBD1. This CDR3 comprises 13 residues. The J segment lost 1 base and the V segment lost 8 bases, leaving 3 bases of the junction unmatched. The germline V gene encodes CDR1 ENHRY and CDR2 SYGVKD. This CDR3 is CAIATGAQETQYF. Here the CDR3 DNA reads TGTGCCATCGCGACAGGGGCCCAAGAGACCCAGTACTTC.

This clonotype was counted only a few times. This sequence joins TRBV6-2 or TRBV6-3 and TRBJ2-3; D gene unclear. The V end was cut by 2 bases, the J end by 4 bases, with 10 bases between. The CDR3 covers 14 residues. Germline values: CDR1 MNHEY, CDR2 SVGEGT. DNA of the CDR3: TGTGCCAGCAGTTACAAGTTCCCTCCAGATACGCAGTATTTT. Its translation is CASSYKFPPDTQYF.

This clonotype was recorded at least ten times. The rearrangement links TRBV12-3 or TRBV12-4 to TRBJ1-1; D uncertain. Trimming shortened V by 2 bases and J by 1 base, and 8 bases separated the two germline ends. CDR3 size: 14 residues. CDR3: CASSLSTANTEAFF. CDR3 coding DNA: TGTGCCAGCAGTTTATCCACAGCGAACACTGAAGCTTTCTTT.

The chain employs TRBV14 and TRBJ2-2; 7 bases align to TRBD2. Germline lookup yields CDR1 SGHDN and CDR2 FVKESK. The junction had 9 bases not matched to a gene; V was cut back by 2 bases and J by 6 bases. The CDR3 sequence is 16 residues long. In DNA form, the CDR3 reads TGTGCCAGCAGCCAACCCCGACTAGCAGGACCCGGGGAGCTGTTTTTT. Its translation is CASSQPRLAGPGELFF. The full variable domain, completed using reference TRBV14 and TRBJ2-2, is EAGVTQFPSHSVIEKGQTVTLRCDPISGHDNLYWYRRVMGKEIKFLLHFVKESKQDESGMPNNRFLAERTGGTYSTLKVQPAELEDSGVYFCASSQPRLAGPGELFFGEGSRLTVL.

This chain uses TRBV28 with TRBJ1-5; no definite D call. This CDR3 region has 12 residues. V dropped 7 bases and J dropped 11 bases, with 15 bases sitting between them. Germline loops: CDR1 MDHEN, CDR2 SYDVKM. The chain's CDR3 is CASMEGLKSQHF. In DNA, the CDR3 is TGTGCCAGCATGGAAGGTCTAAAGTCCCAGCATTTT.

The chain is built from TRBV7-2 and TRBJ1-1; D not certain. Germline values: CDR1 SGHTA, CDR2 FQGNSA. CDR3 length: 14 residues. V lost 1 base and J 3 bases, leaving 9 bases between the germline ends. The CDR3 DNA sequence: TGTGCCAGCAGCTTAGTAGGTAGGCACACTGAAGCTTTCTTT. The encoded protein is CASSLVGRHTEAFF.

This clonotype was observed many times. This rearrangement joins TRBV11-2 to TRBJ2-2; D is possibly TRBD2 (6 bases). V was clipped by 7 bases and J by 3 bases, with 12 bases between them. This CDR3 contains 14 residues. CDR1 is SGHAT, CDR2 FQNNGV, per germline. The CDR3 bases are TGTGCCAGCAACAAGGGACTTTACACCGGGGAGCTGTTTTTT. Protein product: CASNKGLYTGELFF.

The chain combines TRBV27 with TRBJ1-1; D is undetermined. Per the germline V gene, CDR1 is MNHEY and CDR2 is SMNVEV (reference sequence). The CDR3 has 13 residues. V lost 0 bases, J lost 8 bases, and 10 bases lay in between. In DNA, the CDR3 is TGTGCCAGCAGTTTATCCCCCCTGATGGAAGCTTTCTTT. It codes for CASSLSPLMEAFF.

The chain recombines TRBV19 with TRBJ2-3; 8 nucleotides align to TRBD2. The CDR3 extends over 17 amino acids. J was trimmed by 0 bases and V by 7 bases; bases with no gene match: 12. The V gene's germline CDR1 is LNHDA and CDR2 SQIVND (reference sequence). CDR3 sequence (DNA): TGTGCCAGTACCCTCGGGAGGGGGATAGGTAGCACAGATACGCAGTATTTT. This sequence encodes CASTLGRGIGSTDTQYF. Supplemented by reference TRBV19 and TRBJ2-3, the full variable domain reads DGGITQSPKYLFRKEGQNVTLSCEQNLNHDAMYWYRQDPGQGLRLIYYSQIVNDFQKGDIAEGYSVSREKKESFPLTVTSAQKNPTAFYLCASTLGRGIGSTDTQYFGPGTRLTVL.

This clonotype was observed once. The chain combines TRBV6-5 with TRBJ1-5; D is uncertain. V was cut by 4 bases and J by 5 bases, with 12 bases left in between. The V gene's germline CDR1 is MNHEY and CDR2 SVGAGI. The CDR3 is 14 amino acids. This CDR3 is CASSLQPTDQPQHF. Written as DNA, the CDR3 is TGTGCCAGCAGTTTACAGCCGACCGATCAGCCCCAGCATTTT.

The sample holds a few counts of this clonotype. The CDR3 region is CASSQGAVGASKNIQYF. As DNA, the CDR3 is TGCGCCAGCAGCCAAGGAGCCGTGGGGGCCTCCAAAAACATTCAGTACTTC. The rearrangement links TRBV4-1 to TRBJ2-4, with D tentatively TRBD1 (6 bases). Germline CDR1 and CDR2: MGHRA and YSYEKL. Trimming removed 1 base from V and 2 bases from J, with 15 bases in between. The CDR3 totals 17 residues.

This clonotype was recorded at least ten times. The rearrangement links TRBV11-1 to TRBJ2-5; TRBD2 matches 9 bases. The CDR3 sequence is 15 residues long. V gave up 3 bases and J gave up 5 bases; unmatched junction bases: 7. Germline values: CDR1 SGHAT, CDR2 FQDESV (reference sequence). CDR3: CASSLVAGVGETQYF. The CDR3 DNA reads TGTGCCAGCAGCTTGGTAGCGGGAGTCGGTGAGACCCAGTACTTC.

The chain joins TRBV7-6 to TRBJ2-6; TRBD2 agrees at 8 bases. The CDR3 totals 15 residues. Germline V gene lookup returns CDR1 SGHVS and CDR2 FNYEAQ. V lost 2 bases, J lost 3 bases, and 0 bases stayed unmatched. The CDR3 region is CASSLRGGGANVLTF. The CDR3 DNA follows: TGTGCCAGCAGCTTACGGGGGGGTGGGGCCAACGTCCTGACTTTC.